These 30 T cell receptor beta chains were all obtained from the same sample, sequenced in a study of blood T cell repertoires in COVID-19. Assay: immunoSEQ multiplex PCR; the TCRdb copy retains only in-frame clones and omits some. Of approximately 160,000 clones in the sample, around 82% were seen once. The sample was PBMCs or T cells enriched from blood (not recorded which). The receptors here all came from a woman aged 50 to 60 in a cohort exposed to, infected with or recovered from COVID-19 (not recorded which).

The CDR3 sequence: CASSLGVSYQETQYF. CDR3 nucleotide sequence: TGTGCCAGCAGCTTAGGCGTTAGTTACCAAGAGACCCAGTACTTC. V usage is TRBV7-2 and J usage is TRBJ2-5; the D is unclear. Between the trimmed V and J ends, which lost 1 base and 0 bases, there was a span of 9 bases. The CDR3 totals 15 residues. CDR1 and CDR2 (germline): SGHTA, FQGNSA.

This rearrangement joins TRBV27 to TRBJ2-3; no definite D call. This CDR3 comprises 13 residues. The V gene lost 2 bases and the J gene lost 7 bases, with 10 bases spanning the gap. Germline assignment: CDR1 MNHEY and CDR2 SMNVEV (reference sequence). CDR3 protein: CASSLITRNTQYF. The CDR3 region has the DNA TGTGCCAGCAGTTTAATAACGCGCAATACGCAGTATTTT.

The chain has TRBV28 and TRBJ1-4; TRBD1 is a possible D gene (5 bases). The length of the CDR3 is 14 residues. V lost 3 bases to trimming and J lost 7 bases, with 12 bases between them. CDR1 and CDR2 (germline): MDHEN, SYDVKM. The CDR3 DNA sequence: TGTGCCAGCAGTTTCCCCTTGGGGGGTGAAAAACTGTTTTTT. It codes for CASSFPLGGEKLFF.

This rearrangement joins TRBV25-1 to TRBJ2-7; TRBD2 might be the D (5 bases). Trimming cost V 5 bases and J 5 bases, with 16 bases left between them. This CDR3 is built from 14 residues. Germline CDR1 reads MGHDK; CDR2 reads SYGVNS. CDR3 DNA: TGTGCCAGCAGTCAGTCCCGTCCCGGGGACGAGCAGTACTTC. Translated: CASSQSRPGDEQYF.

The chain employs TRBV9 and TRBJ2-3; 12 bases agree with TRBD1. The ends lost 6 bases at V and 6 bases at J; junction bases unmatched: 14. The germline gives CDR1 SGDLS, CDR2 YYNGEE. The CDR3 has 17 amino acids. In nucleotides, the CDR3 is TGTGCCAGCAATAGGCCCCCGGGACAGGGGGCGACGGATACGCAGTATTTT. Translated, it gives CASNRPPGQGATDTQYF.

Written as DNA, the CDR3 is TGTGCCAGCAGCCAACCAGCGGGGGTCTACAATGAGCAGTTCTTC. It is translated as CASSQPAGVYNEQFF. The V call is TRBV14, the J call TRBJ2-1; 8 nucleotides line up with TRBD2. With V trimmed by 2 bases and J by 3 bases, 3 bases remained unmatched. Germline V gene sequence: CDR1 SGHDN, CDR2 FVKESK. The CDR3 contains 15 residues.

This clone has ten or more counts. The chain combines TRBV27 with TRBJ2-7; 7 bases line up with TRBD1. CDR3 length equals 14 residues. The V segment lost 4 bases and the J segment 5 bases; nucleotides outside the gene matches: 8. Germline V gene data show CDR1 as MNHEY and CDR2 as SMNVEV (reference sequence). The CDR3 is CASSYRDSADEQYF. The CDR3 bases are TGTGCCAGCAGTTACCGGGACAGCGCCGACGAGCAGTACTTC.

The chain recombines TRBV7-9 with TRBJ1-5; 9 positions match TRBD1. CDR1 and CDR2 from the germline V gene are SEHNR and FQNEAQ (reference sequence). V lost 4 bases and J lost 6; bases outside the gene matches: 1. The CDR3 is 13 residues long. DNA of the CDR3: TGTGCCAGCAGCTCGACAGGGGGTCAGCCCCAGCATTTT. This codes for CASSSTGGQPQHF.

The chain carries TRBV5-4 and TRBJ2-3; 10 bases are a match to TRBD2. Looked up from germline, CDR1 is SGHNT and CDR2 is YYREEE (reference sequence). The CDR3 is 16 amino acids. Losses at the gene ends were 6 bases for V and 2 bases for J; bases not matched to a gene: 9. As DNA, the CDR3 is TGTGCCAGCAACACCGGACTAGCGGATTACACAGATACGCAGTATTTT. This gives the protein CASNTGLADYTDTQYF.

This chain uses TRBV9 with TRBJ1-2, with a weak D call TRBD1 (5 bases). Trimming left V 0 bases short and J 8 bases short, with 17 bases between. The CDR3 is 15 residues long. The V gene's germline CDR1 is SGDLS and CDR2 YYNGEE. The CDR3 spells CASSVGLGRGGGYTF. The CDR3 DNA reads TGTGCCAGCAGCGTAGGATTGGGACGCGGAGGGGGCTACACCTTC.

The chain couples TRBV24-1 to TRBJ2-7, with D perhaps TRBD2 (5 bases). Germline assignment: CDR1 KGHDR and CDR2 SFDVKD. V lost 6 bases and J 0 bases, leaving 8 bases between the germline ends. This CDR3 has 13 amino acids. The CDR3 nucleotides read TGTGCCACCAGTAAGGGAGACTCCTACGAGCAGTACTTC. Protein: CATSKGDSYEQYF.

The rearrangement links TRBV6-4 to TRBJ2-1, with 10 bases lining up with TRBD2. V was pared by 5 bases and J by 4 bases, with 5 bases of the junction left unmatched. The CDR3 length is 15 residues. From germline, CDR1 is MRHNA and CDR2 SNTAGT. CDR3: CASSLSGGAYNEQFF. CDR3 coding DNA: TGTGCCAGCAGTCTAAGCGGGGGGGCTTACAATGAGCAGTTCTTC.

The chain recombines TRBV7-8 with TRBJ2-2, with D maybe TRBD1 (6 bases). The CDR3 consists of 16 residues. V was trimmed by 3 bases and J by 4 bases, leaving 15 bases between them. Germline V CDR1 and CDR2: SGHVS, FQNEAQ. CDR3 sequence reads: CASSFFRGRGTGELFF. The CDR3 region has the DNA TGTGCCAGCAGCTTCTTCAGGGGCAGGGGCACCGGGGAGCTGTTTTTT.

The chain recombines TRBV6-1 with TRBJ1-5; D not resolved. The V gene's germline CDR1 is MNHNS and CDR2 SASEGT. Trimming removed 2 bases from V and 6 bases from J, with 5 bases in between. The CDR3 contains 12 residues. CDR3 DNA sequence: TGTGCCAGCAGTGAAATGCGTCAGCCCCAGCATTTT. Its translation: CASSEMRQPQHF.

The rearrangement uses TRBV9 and TRBJ2-6; D might be TRBD1 (5 bases). The CDR3 totals 15 residues. V was cut by 2 bases and J by 2 bases, with 8 bases left in between. Germline CDR1 is SGDLS and CDR2 is YYNGEE. DNA of the CDR3: TGTGCCAGCAGCGTCGAAGGGGCTGGGGCCAACGTCCTGACTTTC. Its translation is CASSVEGAGANVLTF.

The gene calls are TRBV5-6 and TRBJ1-5, with D hard to call. V lost 0 bases, J lost 7 bases, and 14 bases lay in between. Germline V gene sequence: CDR1 SGHDT, CDR2 YYEEEE. This CDR3 comprises 15 residues. The CDR3 here is CASSLGSGFVQPQHF. In DNA, the CDR3 is TGTGCCAGCAGCTTGGGATCGGGGTTTGTACAGCCCCAGCATTTT.

This clone was counted only a few times. This sequence joins TRBV5-1 and TRBJ2-2; D call uncertain. This CDR3 region has 13 residues. V was shortened by 2 bases and J by 6 bases, with 8 bases between the two germline ends. CDR1 and CDR2 (germline): SGHRS, YFSETQ. The CDR3 bases are TGCGCCAGCAGCTTAGGCGGCGCCGGGGAGCTGTTTTTT. It is translated as CASSLGGAGELFF.

The gene calls are TRBV3-1 (or the pseudogene TRBV3-2) and TRBJ2-3, with 10 bases aligning to TRBD2. With 4 bases clipped from V and 5 bases from J, the junction kept 12 bases outside the gene matches. There are 17 residues in the CDR3. Germline assignment: CDR1 LGHDT and CDR2 YNNKEL (reference sequence). For the CDR3, the DNA is TGTGCCAGCAGCCGTAAAGGGAGCGGGAGGGGGGGAGATACGCAGTATTTT. Its protein product is CASSRKGSGRGGDTQYF.

The V call is TRBV6-6, the J call TRBJ2-7; D unresolved. V lost 5 bases to trimming and J lost 4 bases, with 12 bases between them. Germline CDR1 reads MNHNY; CDR2 reads SVGAGI (reference sequence). The CDR3 covers 13 residues. As DNA, the CDR3 is TGTGCCAGCAGTCAATACCAGGAATACGAGCAGTACTTC. As protein: CASSQYQEYEQYF.

A remark on this clone: The identical CDR3 is also encoded by other nucleotide sequences in the sample. J is TRBJ2-1 and V is TRBV28; 8 nucleotides align to TRBD2. The CDR3 covers 15 residues. CDR1 and CDR2 (germline): MDHEN, SYDVKM. V was clipped by 2 bases and J by 1 base; unmatched bases: 1. Here the CDR3 reads CASSLAGGSYNEQFF. Here the CDR3 DNA reads TGTGCCAGCAGTTTAGCGGGGGGATCCTACAATGAGCAGTTCTTC.

V is TRBV28 and J is TRBJ2-5, with 7 bases aligning to TRBD2. The germline gives CDR1 MDHEN, CDR2 SYDVKM. The CDR3 length is 12 residues. V dropped 7 bases and J dropped 5; count of bases not matched to a gene: 4. The CDR3 here is CASMGGRETQYF. The CDR3 DNA follows: TGTGCCAGCATGGGGGGGAGGGAGACCCAGTACTTC.

Remarks on this clone: Relative to the germline gene, one junction end is altered; a read error may explain this. The chain has TRBV6-1 and TRBJ2-4; D gene ambiguous. Germline V lookup: CDR1 MNHNS, CDR2 SASEGT. The CDR3 has 17 residues. CDR3 DNA: TGTGCCGGCAGTGATAGTCGTATGGTTTCGACCAAAAACATTCAGTACTTC. Protein product: CAGSDSRMVSTKNIQYF.

The rearrangement joins TRBV5-4 to TRBJ1-1; TRBD1 aligns across 8 bases. Germline V gene data show CDR1 as SGHNT and CDR2 as YYREEE (reference sequence). This CDR3 region has 14 residues. V lost 4 bases, J lost 4 bases, and 6 bases stayed unmatched. This CDR3 reads CASSIQGVGTEAFF. In DNA, the CDR3 is TGTGCCAGCAGCATACAGGGGGTTGGCACTGAAGCTTTCTTT.

The chain carries TRBV7-9 and TRBJ2-2, with D unresolved. With 2 bases removed from V and 2 bases from J, the gap between germline ends came to 6 bases. Germline loops: CDR1 SEHNR, CDR2 FQNEAQ (reference sequence). The CDR3 extends over 14 amino acids. The CDR3 protein is CASSLILNTGELFF. Here the CDR3 DNA reads TGTGCCAGCAGCTTAATACTAAACACCGGGGAGCTGTTTTTT. Based on the CDR3 plus reference TRBV7-9 and TRBJ2-2, the full variable domain is DTGVSQNPRHKITKRGQNVTFRCDPISEHNRLYWYRQTLGQGPEFLTYFQNEAQLEKSRLLSDRFSAERPKGSFSTLEIQRTEQGDSAMYLCASSLILNTGELFFGEGSRLTVL.

The CDR3 here is CSVGVRQNTEAFF. The CDR3 nucleotides are TGCAGCGTTGGAGTACGCCAGAACACTGAAGCTTTCTTT. The V call is TRBV29-1, the J call TRBJ1-1; D unresolved. Trimming pared 4 bases from V and 1 base from J, leaving 10 bases between. The CDR3 has 13 residues. Per the germline V gene, CDR1 is SQVTM and CDR2 is ANQGSEA. Drawing the rest from reference TRBV29-1 and TRBJ1-1, the complete variable domain is SAVISQKPSRDICQRGTSLTIQCQVDSQVTMMFWYRQQPGQSLTLIATANQGSEATYESGFVIDKFPISRPNLTFSTLTVSNMSPEDSSIYLCSVGVRQNTEAFFGQGTRLTVV.

This CDR3 reads CASSPGNNQPQHF. The CDR3 DNA reads TGTGCCAGCTCACCAGGCAACAATCAGCCCCAGCATTTT. This chain links TRBV18 with TRBJ1-5; D ambiguous. Per the germline V gene, CDR1 is KGHSH and CDR2 is LQKENI. CDR3 length: 13 amino acids. V was pared by 2 bases and J by 3 bases, with 5 bases between.

This clone was seen only a few times. The J gene is TRBJ1-1, the V gene TRBV11-2; D is perhaps TRBD1 (5 bases). The CDR3 covers 13 residues. Germline V gives CDR1 SGHAT, CDR2 FQNNGV. V was shortened by 5 bases and J by 7 bases, with 14 bases between the two germline ends. The CDR3 sequence is CASSKSWDYEAFF. In DNA form, the CDR3 reads TGTGCCAGCAGCAAAAGCTGGGACTATGAAGCTTTCTTT.

The V call is TRBV29-1, the J call TRBJ2-3; 9 bases are a match to TRBD2. The CDR3 covers 14 residues. Trimming took 7 bases from V and 1 from J; bases not matched to a gene: 6. Per the germline V gene, CDR1 is SQVTM and CDR2 is ANQGSEA. Here the CDR3 DNA reads TGCAGCGGGAATATAGCGGGAGGCACAGATACGCAGTATTTT. It translates to CSGNIAGGTDTQYF.

The J gene is TRBJ1-2, the V gene TRBV2; D not certain. V lost 8 bases, J lost 1 base, and 8 bases lay in between. The CDR3 is 12 amino acids. Looked up from germline, CDR1 is SNHLY and CDR2 is FYNNEI. CDR3 in amino acids: CASHGDNYGYTF. The CDR3 DNA reads TGTGCCAGCCATGGAGATAACTATGGCTACACCTTC.

The V call is TRBV19, the J call TRBJ2-7; possible D gene TRBD2, 5 bases. This CDR3 contains 13 residues. Germline V gene sequence: CDR1 LNHDA, CDR2 SQIVND (reference sequence). Trimming left V 3 bases short and J 5 bases short, with 11 bases between. The CDR3 nucleotides are TGTGCCAGTAGTATTCGGGGAGTGGACGAGCAGTACTTC. Amino acids: CASSIRGVDEQYF.